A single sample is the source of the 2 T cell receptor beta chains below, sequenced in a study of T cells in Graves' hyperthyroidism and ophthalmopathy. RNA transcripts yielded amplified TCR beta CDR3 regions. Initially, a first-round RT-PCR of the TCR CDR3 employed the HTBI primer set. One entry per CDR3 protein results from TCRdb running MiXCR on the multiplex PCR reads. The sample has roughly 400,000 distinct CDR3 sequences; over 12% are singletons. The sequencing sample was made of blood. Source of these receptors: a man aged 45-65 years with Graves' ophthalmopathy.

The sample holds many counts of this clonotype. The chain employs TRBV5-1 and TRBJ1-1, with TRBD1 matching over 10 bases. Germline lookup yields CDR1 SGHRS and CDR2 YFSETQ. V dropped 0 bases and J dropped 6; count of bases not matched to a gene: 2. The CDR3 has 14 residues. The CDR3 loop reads CASSLGDRGSEAFF. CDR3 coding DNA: TGCGCCAGCAGCTTGGGGGACAGGGGCTCTGAAGCTTTCTTT. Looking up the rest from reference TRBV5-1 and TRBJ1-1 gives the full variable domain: KAGVTQTPRYLIKTRGQQVTLSCSPISGHRSVSWYQQTPGQGLQFLFEYFSETQRNKGNFPGRFSGRQFSNSRSEMNVSTLELGDSALYLCASSLGDRGSEAFFGQGTRLTVV.

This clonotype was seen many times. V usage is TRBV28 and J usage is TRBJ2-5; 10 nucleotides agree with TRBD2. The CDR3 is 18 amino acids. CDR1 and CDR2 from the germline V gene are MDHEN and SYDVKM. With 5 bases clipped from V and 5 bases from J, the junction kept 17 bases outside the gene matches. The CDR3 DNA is TGTGCCAGCAGTACCCCTAGAGACAGCGGGAGGGCCTTGGAGACCCAGTACTTC. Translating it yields CASSTPRDSGRALETQYF.